This record covers a single T cell receptor (beta chain). Its cognate antigen is unknown. This specimen belongs to a study of blood T cells in healthy people across ages. General study results and limits: A greater number of naive CD4+ cells and higher diversity distinguished long-lived donors from aged donors. Diversity of TCR beta per million T cells declined in a roughly linear way with age.

The use of a sample-barcoded 5' primer and a J-beta primer mix characterized a second PCR of 7 to 11 cycles. One entry per CDR3 protein, called by TCRdb with MiXCR from the 5' RACE reads. The table lists hundreds of thousands of distinct CDR3 sequences, about half of them singletons, with about a third in the top ten. This CDR3 is built from 16 residues. The sample consisted of blood. This sequence originates from a woman aged 60 to 75 in good health. V is TRBV21-1 and J is TRBJ2-7; TRBD2, the table's D call, was not compared with the DNA. TRBV21-1 is classified as a pseudogene. The CDR3 nucleotides are TGTGCCAACCCCGGGACTAGCGGGAGGAACCTGTACGAGCAGTACTTC. It encodes CANPGTSGRNLYEQYF.